This is a list of T cell receptor beta chains from one sample in a study of ipilimumab plus nivolumab after autologous stem cell transplantation. The method was immunoSEQ multiplex PCR; TCRdb's version includes in-frame clones alone and lacks a portion of them. The sample contains around 21,000 clones, over 65% of which appear only once. Sequences were derived from PBMCs, sampled in a trial of ipilimumab plus nivolumab as post-transplant consolidation. Receptors originate from a male donor with diffuse large B-cell lymphoma. CDR3s include the opening cysteine and the closing phenylalanine or tryptophan. Each record gives: CDR3 protein, CDR3 DNA, clone size, D gene, V gene, J gene. D genes are given only for firm matches. Rows may omit the clone size; those that give it use once, few, many or a size class.

CASSFSRGGWGQETQYF,TGTGCCAGCAGTTTCTCCCGGGGGGGCTGGGGCCAAGAGACCCAGTACTTC,.,TRBD2,TRBV27,TRBJ2-5
CASSGRMGSPLHF,TGTGCCAGCAGTGGAAGGATGGGTTCACCCCTCCACTTT,.,.,TRBV2,TRBJ1-6
CASSPRQETQYF,TGTGCCAGCTCACCACGGCAAGAGACCCAGTACTTC,once,.,TRBV18,TRBJ2-5
CASSFSGGAYEQYF,TGTGCCAGCAGTTTTAGCGGGGGGGCCTACGAGCAGTACTTC,.,TRBD2,TRBV27,TRBJ2-7
CAWSEGQGSDTQYF,TGTGCCTGGAGTGAGGGACAGGGTTCAGATACGCAGTATTTT,.,TRBD1,TRBV30,TRBJ2-3
CASGGQGGRYGYTF,TGTGCCAGCGGGGGACAGGGGGGACGATATGGCTACACCTTC,.,TRBD1,TRBV2,TRBJ1-2
CASSLSAGASTDTQYF,TGTGCCAGCAGCTTATCTGCGGGGGCTAGCACAGATACGCAGTATTTT,.,.,TRBV7-3,TRBJ2-3
CASSLGQGETQYF,TGTGCCAGCAGTCTAGGACAGGGGGAGACCCAGTACTTC,.,TRBD1,TRBV5-4,TRBJ2-5
CASSLLWTDRGNSPLHF,TGTGCCAGCAGCTTATTATGGACAGACAGGGGGAATTCACCCCTCCACTTT,many,TRBD1,TRBV7-8,TRBJ1-6
CASSQEGFAQGTEELFF,TGTGCCAGCAGCCAAGAGGGGTTCGCACAGGGGACTGAAGAGCTGTTTTTT,.,.,TRBV4-2,TRBJ2-2
CASSPTGRGRGEQFF,TGTGCCAGCAGCCCCACTGGGAGGGGCAGGGGTGAGCAGTTCTTC,.,.,TRBV7-9,TRBJ2-1
CASSRDGGQPQHF,TGTGCCAGCAGCCGGGACGGGGGTCAGCCCCAGCATTTT,.,.,TRBV14,TRBJ1-5
CASSQAETNYGYTF,TGCGCCAGCAGCCAAGCGGAGACTAACTATGGCTACACCTTC,.,.,TRBV4-1,TRBJ1-2
CASSGGLSTDTQYF,TGTGCCAGTAGCGGGGGCCTTAGCACAGATACGCAGTATTTT,.,TRBD2,TRBV7-8,TRBJ2-3
CASRNIFGSHEQYF,TGTGCCAGCAGGAATATCTTCGGGTCCCACGAGCAGTACTTC,.,.,TRBV28,TRBJ2-7
CASSPLDRAFEQFF,TGTGCCAGTAGTCCCCTTGACAGGGCTTTTGAGCAGTTCTTC,few,TRBD1,TRBV19,TRBJ2-1
CASSQEGAGTNTEAFF,TGCGCCAGCAGCCAAGAGGGGGCAGGAACGAACACTGAAGCTTTCTTT,.,.,TRBV4-3,TRBJ1-1
CAIKNRGNTEAFF,TGTGCCATTAAAAACAGGGGAAACACTGAAGCTTTCTTT,.,TRBD1,TRBV19,TRBJ1-1
CSVAYSRTGNTEAFF,TGCAGCGTTGCCTATTCTCGGACAGGGAACACTGAGGCTTTCTTT,.,TRBD1,TRBV29-1,TRBJ1-1
CASSLVGGTISYNEQFF,TGCGCCAGCAGCTTGGTAGGCGGCACCATCTCCTACAATGAGCAGTTCTTC,.,.,TRBV5-1,TRBJ2-1
CASRSGTGLYGYTF,TGTGCCAGCCGTTCCGGGACAGGACTCTATGGCTACACCTTC,.,TRBD1,TRBV28,TRBJ1-2
CASSLGTSGGHNEQFF,TGCGCCAGCAGCTTAGGGACTAGCGGGGGGCACAATGAGCAGTTCTTC,.,TRBD2,TRBV5-1,TRBJ2-1
CASTWGQNTGELFF,TGTGCCAGCACCTGGGGGCAGAACACCGGGGAGCTGTTTTTT,.,.,TRBV27,TRBJ2-2
CASSLAQGSNQPQHF,TGTGCCAGCAGCTTAGCCCAGGGGAGCAATCAGCCCCAGCATTTT,.,.,TRBV7-2,TRBJ1-5
CSVDGGDRGNYGYTF,TGCAGCGTTGATGGGGGGGACAGGGGCAACTATGGCTACACCTTC,.,TRBD1,TRBV29-1,TRBJ1-2
CASSDWGQGDEKLFF,TGTGCCAGCAGTGATTGGGGACAAGGCGATGAAAAACTGTTTTTT,.,.,TRBV25-1,TRBJ1-4
CASSQDEGAGNTIYF,TGTGCCAGCAGCCAAGACGAGGGGGCGGGAAACACCATATATTTT,.,TRBD1,TRBV4-2,TRBJ1-3
CASTLQGEKLFF,TGTGCCAGCACCTTACAAGGAGAAAAACTGTTTTTT,.,.,TRBV28,TRBJ1-4
CASSQGAGLAGPTDTQYF,TGCGCCAGCAGCCAAGGCGCTGGGCTAGCGGGTCCCACAGATACGCAGTATTTT,.,TRBD2,TRBV4-3,TRBJ2-3
CASSSPGTDTQYF,TGTGCCAGCAGCTCCCCCGGCACAGATACGCAGTATTTT,.,.,TRBV11-2,TRBJ2-3
CAISETRTSGGSTDTQYF,TGTGCCATCAGTGAGACGAGGACTAGCGGGGGTAGCACAGATACGCAGTATTTT,once,TRBD2,TRBV10-3,TRBJ2-3
CASSGEGWAEQFF,TGTGCCAGCAGTGGCGAAGGCTGGGCTGAGCAGTTCTTC,medium-sized,.,TRBV6-1,TRBJ2-1
CASSPPGREGEKLFF,TGTGCCAGCTCACCACCGGGCAGGGAGGGTGAAAAACTGTTTTTT,few,.,TRBV18,TRBJ1-4
CASSQDVFGSTGELFF,TGCGCCAGCAGCCAAGATGTCTTCGGGTCCACCGGGGAGCTGTTTTTT,few,.,TRBV4-3,TRBJ2-2
CASSYTSGQGSNSPLHF,TGTGCCAGCAGCTATACTTCGGGGCAGGGTTCGAATTCACCCCTCCACTTT,.,.,TRBV5-5,TRBJ1-6
CASRGLDYWSYNSPLHF,TGTGCCAGCAGAGGCTTGGATTATTGGTCCTATAATTCACCCCTCCACTTT,.,.,TRBV5-8,TRBJ1-6
CASSLNSGGYGYTF,TGTGCCAGCAGCTTAAATTCGGGGGGATACGGCTACACCTTC,.,.,TRBV7-3,TRBJ1-2
CASSLLSGINTEAFF,TGTGCCAGCAGCTTGTTGTCAGGGATTAACACTGAAGCTTTCTTT,.,.,TRBV5-4,TRBJ1-1
CASSVGAGGYEQYF,TGTGCCAGCAGCGTAGGGGCAGGGGGCTACGAGCAGTACTTC,.,TRBD1,TRBV9,TRBJ2-7
CASSVAGKTTDTQYF,TGCGCCAGCAGTGTAGCGGGGAAGACCACAGATACGCAGTATTTT,.,TRBD2,TRBV4-1,TRBJ2-3
CASSPRGQGRGEQYF,TGTGCCAGCAGTCCGCGAGGACAGGGTAGAGGCGAGCAGTACTTC,.,TRBD1,TRBV28,TRBJ2-7
CASSLDGGGRGPSYEQYF,TGTGCCAGCAGCTTAGATGGGGGAGGGAGGGGACCCTCCTACGAGCAGTACTTC,.,TRBD2,TRBV11-2,TRBJ2-7